A selection of T cell receptor beta chains follows, all from one sample in a study of blood T cell repertoires in COVID-19. Only in-frame clones appear in the TCRdb table, and some are missing; sequencing was by immunoSEQ multiplex PCR. Of 150,000 to 200,000 clones in the sample, 70% to 90% were seen once. The sequenced material came from peripheral blood. The receptors derive from a man in his 70s with active or convalescent COVID-19. Both conserved end residues are part of each CDR3. The order of the fields is V gene, D gene, clone size, J gene, CDR3 protein, CDR3 DNA. D genes are given only for firm matches. Rows may omit the clone size; those that give it use once, few, many or a size class.

>TRBV30|NA|once|TRBJ1-5
CAWSVSTGRSNQPQHF
TGTGCCTGGAGTGTCTCGACAGGCCGTAGCAATCAGCCCCAGCATTTT
>TRBV5-1|TRBD2|NA|TRBJ2-5
CASRRGLASGLETQYF
TGCGCCAGCAGACGGGGACTAGCGTCAGGGCTGGAGACCCAGTACTTC
>TRBV2|NA|NA|TRBJ1-5
CASSVGGAGQPQHF
TGTGCCAGCAGTGTAGGGGGGGCTGGGCAGCCCCAGCATTTT
>TRBV7-2|TRBD2|NA|TRBJ2-1
CASSLVGTSGIFRNEQFF
TGTGCCAGCAGCTTAGTGGGGACTAGCGGGATTTTCAGGAATGAGCAGTTCTTC
>TRBV18|TRBD1|NA|TRBJ1-1
CASSHSGGPTGGGTEAFF
TGTGCCAGCTCACACTCGGGGGGGCCGACAGGGGGTGGCACTGAAGCTTTCTTT
>TRBV10-2|NA|NA|TRBJ1-6
CASSTSRQARSYNSPLHF
TGCGCCAGCAGCACTTCCCGGCAGGCTCGCTCCTATAATTCACCCCTCCACTTT
>TRBV27|NA|NA|TRBJ1-6
CASSLPQSPLHF
TGTGCCAGCAGTTTACCCCAGTCACCCCTCCACTTT
>TRBV19|NA|NA|TRBJ1-5
CASIGAAYSNQPQHF
TGTGCCAGTATTGGGGCAGCCTATAGCAATCAGCCCCAGCATTTT
>TRBV11-2|TRBD1|many|TRBJ2-7
CASSLINRQGRLYEQYF
TGTGCCAGCAGCTTAATTAATCGACAGGGGAGGCTCTACGAGCAGTACTTC
>TRBV5-1|TRBD2|NA|TRBJ2-5
CASSPGTIAETQYF
TGCGCCAGCAGTCCGGGGACTATCGCCGAGACCCAGTACTTC
>TRBV28|TRBD1|NA|TRBJ2-1
CASSSPSMDRGGNEQFF
TGTGCCAGCAGTTCGCCGTCCATGGACAGGGGTGGCAATGAGCAGTTCTTC
>TRBV24-1|TRBD2|once|TRBJ2-1
CATSDSAAGEWYEQFF
TGTGCCACCAGTGATTCAGCAGCGGGAGAATGGTATGAGCAGTTCTTC
>TRBV7-8|NA|NA|TRBJ1-1
CASSLAGGFVAFF
TGTGCCAGCAGCTTAGCGGGGGGTTTCGTAGCTTTCTTT
>TRBV24-1|TRBD1|NA|TRBJ2-5
CATSGGQGAQETQYF
TGTGCCACCAGTGGGGGACAGGGGGCGCAGGAGACCCAGTACTTC
>TRBV3-1/TRBV3-2|TRBD2|NA|TRBJ2-1
CASSQWAMASGREYEQFF
TGTGCCAGCAGCCAATGGGCTATGGCTAGCGGGAGGGAGTATGAGCAGTTCTTC
>TRBV30|NA|NA|TRBJ1-3
CAWSPLRLSNSGNTIYF
TGTGCCTGGAGCCCCCTCCGACTTAGCAACTCTGGAAACACCATATATTTT
>TRBV7-8|NA|NA|TRBJ1-1
CASSRGRNTEAFF
TGTGCCAGCAGCCGGGGGAGGAACACTGAAGCTTTCTTT
>TRBV5-1|TRBD1|once|TRBJ1-2
CASRLLQGAMNYGYTF
TGCGCCAGCAGGTTACTACAGGGGGCGATGAACTATGGCTACACCTTC
>TRBV5-1|NA|once|TRBJ1-1
CASSIGGGLNTEAFF
TGCGCCAGCAGTATTGGGGGAGGGCTGAACACTGAAGCTTTCTTT
>TRBV6-2/TRBV6-3|NA|once|TRBJ1-2
CASSSPNQLINYGYTF
TGTGCCAGCAGTTCTCCTAATCAACTCATTAACTATGGCTACACCTTC
>TRBV24-1|NA|NA|TRBJ2-5
CATSDFPSGIQETQYF
TGTGCCACCAGTGATTTCCCCTCAGGTATCCAAGAGACCCAGTACTTC
>TRBV5-4|TRBD1|NA|TRBJ2-5
CASTTGQVRETQYF
TGTGCCAGCACCACCGGACAGGTGCGGGAGACCCAGTACTTC
>TRBV7-2|NA|NA|TRBJ1-5
CASSPRINQPQHF
TGTGCCAGCAGCCCGCGAATCAATCAGCCCCAGCATTTT
>TRBV6-2/TRBV6-3|NA|once|TRBJ1-5
CASSYSAGGDQPQHF
TGTGCCAGCAGTTACTCGGCGGGAGGGGATCAGCCCCAGCATTTT
>TRBV6-1|TRBD1|NA|TRBJ1-5
CASRESRGTVGQPQHF
TGTGCCAGCAGAGAATCCAGGGGGACGGTGGGTCAGCCCCAGCATTTT
>TRBV18|NA|NA|TRBJ1-1
CASSPQPRNTEAFF
TGTGCCAGCTCACCACAACCCAGGAACACTGAAGCTTTCTTT
>TRBV5-6|NA|few|TRBJ1-4
CASSNQGNNEKLFF
TGTGCCAGCTCCAACCAGGGAAATAATGAAAAACTGTTTTTT
>TRBV18|TRBD1|NA|TRBJ1-6
CASSQTGQGNSPLHF
TGTGCCAGCTCCCAAACGGGACAGGGAAATTCACCCCTCCACTTT
>TRBV6-2/TRBV6-3|NA|few|TRBJ2-1
CASSSSTSIDEQFF
TGTGCCAGCAGTTCTTCAACTAGCATCGATGAGCAGTTCTTC
>TRBV9|NA|NA|TRBJ1-1
CASSVARSGTEAFF
TGTGCCAGCAGCGTAGCGCGCTCAGGCACTGAAGCTTTCTTT
>TRBV9|TRBD1|few|TRBJ2-2
CASSVRDRGNTGELFF
TGTGCCAGCAGCGTCCGGGACAGGGGGAACACCGGGGAGCTGTTTTTT
>TRBV7-9|NA|NA|TRBJ1-1
CASSLRTVNTEAFF
TGTGCCAGCAGCTTAAGGACAGTGAACACTGAAGCTTTCTTT
>TRBV18|NA|NA|TRBJ1-4
CASSPQRDTSSEKLFF
TGTGCCAGCTCACCCCAGCGGGACACATCTTCCGAAAAACTGTTTTTT
>TRBV5-1|TRBD2|NA|TRBJ2-2
CASSSGTSGRRTGELFF
TGCGCCAGCAGCTCCGGGACTAGCGGGAGGCGGACCGGGGAGCTGTTTTTT
>TRBV28|TRBD1|NA|TRBJ1-2
CASSIQGQVLGYGYTF
TGTGCCAGCAGTATCCAGGGACAGGTTCTTGGGTATGGCTACACCTTC
>TRBV30|NA|NA|TRBJ2-4
CAWSVLGGIAKNIQYF
TGTGCCTGGAGTGTACTTGGGGGGATAGCCAAAAACATTCAGTACTTC
>TRBV5-1|NA|NA|TRBJ1-1
CASSFLGRGTEAFF
TGCGCCAGCAGCTTTCTTGGCAGGGGCACTGAAGCTTTCTTT
>TRBV15|TRBD2|NA|TRBJ2-5
CATSRPSGGQETQYF
TGTGCCACCAGCCGGCCTAGCGGGGGGCAAGAGACCCAGTACTTC
>TRBV2|NA|NA|TRBJ1-2
CASSEVYGGNYGYTF
TGTGCCAGCAGTGAAGTTTACGGGGGGAACTATGGCTACACCTTC
>TRBV27|NA|NA|TRBJ1-1
CASSLFPQGTNTEAFF
TGTGCCAGCAGTTTATTCCCCCAGGGTACGAACACTGAAGCTTTCTTT
>TRBV16|NA|NA|TRBJ2-2
CASSPYDSVVNTGELFF
TGTGCCAGCAGTCCATACGACTCCGTTGTGAACACCGGGGAGCTGTTTTTT
>TRBV6-1|NA|NA|TRBJ2-1
CASSEDRSSYNEQFF
TGTGCCAGCAGTGAAGACCGGAGCTCCTACAATGAGCAGTTCTTC
>TRBV19|NA|NA|TRBJ1-1
CASSLIGGATEAFF
TGTGCCAGTAGCCTAATCGGGGGGGCCACTGAAGCTTTCTTT
>TRBV27|NA|NA|TRBJ2-5
CASSLGQGLLPETQYF
TGTGCCAGCAGTTTAGGTCAGGGACTGCTCCCGGAGACCCAGTACTTC
>TRBV4-3|TRBD1|NA|TRBJ1-1
CASSHRQGFTEAFF
TGCGCCAGCAGCCATAGACAGGGGTTTACTGAAGCTTTCTTT
>TRBV6-2/TRBV6-3|TRBD1|NA|TRBJ2-4
CASSYPRQGFSGGNIQYF
TGTGCCAGCAGTTACCCACGACAGGGGTTTTCGGGTGGAAACATTCAGTACTTC
>TRBV6-5|NA|NA|TRBJ1-2
CASSYAEGTNYGYTF
TGTGCCAGCAGTTACGCGGAGGGTACGAACTATGGCTACACCTTC
>TRBV30|NA|NA|TRBJ2-2
CAWSVGGTGELFF
TGTGCCTGGAGTGTTGGGGGGACCGGGGAGCTGTTTTTT